This TCR beta chain was sequenced during a study of blood T cells in healthy people across ages. General study findings and limits: A strong correlation was seen between TCR beta diversity and naive T cell percentage.

The use of a sample-barcoded 5' primer and a J-beta primer mix characterized a second PCR of 7 to 11 cycles. One entry per CDR3 protein, called by TCRdb with MiXCR from the 5' RACE reads. The table records about 1.5 million distinct CDR3 sequences, around 40% of them present only once. The CDR3 length is 13 residues. Trimming pared 6 bases from V and 4 bases from J, leaving 12 bases between. This clonotype was counted between two and nine times. Its antigen is not known. The sample taken for sequencing was blood. The sequence was collected from a woman under 30 in good health. This chain links TRBV12-3 or TRBV12-4 with TRBJ2-5, with D tentatively TRBD1 (6 bases). CDR3 DNA sequence: TGTGCCAGCAGCCGACAGGTCTTAGAGACCCAGTACTTC. Amino acid sequence: CASSRQVLETQYF.